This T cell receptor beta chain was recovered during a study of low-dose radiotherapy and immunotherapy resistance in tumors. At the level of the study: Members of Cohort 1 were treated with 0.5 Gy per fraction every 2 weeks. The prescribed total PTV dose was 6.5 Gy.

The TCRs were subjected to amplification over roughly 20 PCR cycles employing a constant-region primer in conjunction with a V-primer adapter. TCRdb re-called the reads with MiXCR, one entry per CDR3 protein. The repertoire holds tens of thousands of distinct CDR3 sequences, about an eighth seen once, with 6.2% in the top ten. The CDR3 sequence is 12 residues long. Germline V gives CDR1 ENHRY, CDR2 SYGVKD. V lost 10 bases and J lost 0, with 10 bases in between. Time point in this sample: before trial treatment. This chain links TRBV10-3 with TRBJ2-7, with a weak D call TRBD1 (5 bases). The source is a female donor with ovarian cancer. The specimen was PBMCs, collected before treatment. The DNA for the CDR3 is TGTGCCAGCCAGGGTGGCTCCTACGAGCAGTACTTC. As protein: CASQGGSYEQYF.